Sequencing of this T cell receptor (beta chain) was carried out in a study of blood T cell repertoires in COVID-19. Across the whole study: PBMCs, B-cell-depleted T cells, or T cells provided the cDNA or gDNA that made up the material.

A few counts support this clone. Profiled with immunoSEQ multiplex PCR; TCRdb holds only in-frame clones, not every one. The table lists 49,000 or so clones, roughly 84% of them singletons, with under 8.5% in the top ten. The clonotype originates from a man in his fifties or sixties with active COVID-19. Sequenced: peripheral blood.

The CDR3 nucleotides read TGTGCCCACGGCCGCGGGGTCTCCTACGAGCAGTACTTC. Its protein product is CAHGRGVSYEQYF. V usage is TRBV2 and J usage is TRBJ2-7; the D gene is possibly TRBD2 (6 bases). V was shortened by 11 bases and J by 0 bases, with 14 bases between the two germline ends. CDR1 and CDR2 from the germline V gene are SNHLY and FYNNEI. The CDR3 totals 13 residues.